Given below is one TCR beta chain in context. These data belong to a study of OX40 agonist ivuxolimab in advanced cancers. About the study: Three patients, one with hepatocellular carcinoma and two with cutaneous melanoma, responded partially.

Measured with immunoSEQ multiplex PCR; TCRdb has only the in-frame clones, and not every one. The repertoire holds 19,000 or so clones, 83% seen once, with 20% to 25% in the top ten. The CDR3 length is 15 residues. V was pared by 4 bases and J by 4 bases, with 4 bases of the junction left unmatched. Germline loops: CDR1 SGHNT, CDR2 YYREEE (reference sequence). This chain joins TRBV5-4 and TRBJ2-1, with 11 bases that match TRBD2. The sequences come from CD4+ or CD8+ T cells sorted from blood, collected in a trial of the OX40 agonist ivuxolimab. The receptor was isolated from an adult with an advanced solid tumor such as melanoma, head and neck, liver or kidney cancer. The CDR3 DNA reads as TGTGCCAGCAGCAGCGGGACTAGCGGTTACAATGAGCAGTTCTTC. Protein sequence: CASSSGTSGYNEQFF.